This T cell receptor beta chain was recovered during a study of cytomegalovirus exposure and HLA in healthy donors. Donors consisted of healthy bone marrow donors. This CDR3 spans 13 amino acids. The ends were cut back, 7 bases at V and 4 bases at J, with 13 bases in the middle. CDR1 is MDHEN and CDR2 is SYDVKM in the germline V gene. PCR used 60 Vbeta primers and 13 Jbeta primers. Profiled with immunoSEQ multiplex PCR; TCRdb holds only in-frame clones, not every one. The table lists 55,000 to 80,000 clones, about 65% of them singletons, with 20% to 25% in the top ten. This clone was found a few times.

This TCR came from a man over 45 in good health and CMV-seropositive. The sequenced sample consisted of PBMCs. The gene calls are TRBV28 and TRBJ1-2; tentative D call: TRBD1 (6 bases). This CDR3 reads CASTLGGGYGYTF. DNA for the CDR3: TGTGCCAGCACCCTGGGAGGGGGCTATGGCTACACCTTC.